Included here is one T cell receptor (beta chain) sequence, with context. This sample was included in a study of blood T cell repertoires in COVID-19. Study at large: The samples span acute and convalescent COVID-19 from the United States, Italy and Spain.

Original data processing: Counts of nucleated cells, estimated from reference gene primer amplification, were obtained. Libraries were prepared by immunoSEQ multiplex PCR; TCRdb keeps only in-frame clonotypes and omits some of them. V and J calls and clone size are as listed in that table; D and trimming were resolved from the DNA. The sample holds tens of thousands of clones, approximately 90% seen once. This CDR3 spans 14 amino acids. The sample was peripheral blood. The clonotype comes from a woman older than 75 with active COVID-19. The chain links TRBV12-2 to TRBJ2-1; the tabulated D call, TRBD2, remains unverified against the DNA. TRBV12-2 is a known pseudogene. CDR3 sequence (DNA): TGTGCAAGTCGCCCCAAGGGGAGGGGGAATGAGCAGTTCTTC. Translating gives CASRPKGRGNEQFF.